These 20 T cell receptor beta chains were all obtained from the same sample, sequenced in a study of shared clonotypes between healthy human individuals. Selected positively for CCR7 and CD45RO-negative, naive CD8 cells excluded terminally differentiated effector memory CD45RA+ cells. The protocol was immunoSEQ multiplex PCR, while the TCRdb copy is restricted to in-frame clones and leaves out a portion. The repertoire holds about 2.1 million clones, with 90% to 95% as singletons. The sample comprised naive CD8+ T cells from PBMCs. Source of these receptors: a man younger than 30 in good health. Some clones in this sample may be carry-over from other donors' samples.

This clone has a single count. The chain links TRBV7-2 to TRBJ2-5; tentative D call: TRBD2 (5 bases). The CDR3 loop spans 11 amino acids. Germline V gene lookup returns CDR1 SGHTA and CDR2 FQGNSA. Trimming removed 5 bases from V and 5 bases from J, with 6 bases in between. The CDR3, as DNA: TGTGCCAGCAGCCCGGGGGAGACCCAGTACTTC. Translation: CASSPGETQYF.

The V call is TRBV7-9, the J call TRBJ1-2; 8 positions match TRBD1. CDR1 and CDR2 (germline): SEHNR, FQNEAQ (reference sequence). Germline trimming cut 5 bases from V and 7 bases from J; bases unmatched to any gene: 6. The CDR3 has 13 amino acids. CDR3 protein: CASSAGGAVGYTF. The CDR3, as DNA: TGTGCCAGCAGCGCAGGGGGCGCGGTTGGCTACACCTTC.

This rearrangement joins TRBV7-8 to TRBJ2-4; TRBD1 matches 8 bases. The CDR3 is 17 residues long. From germline, CDR1 is SGHVS and CDR2 FQNEAQ. Unmatched junction bases numbered 8, after V lost 2 bases and J lost 2 bases. DNA of the CDR3: TGTGCCAGCAGCTTACCCCGTTGGACAGGGACCAAAAACATTCAGTACTTC. It encodes CASSLPRWTGTKNIQYF.

This clone was seen a handful of times. This chain connects TRBV9 to TRBJ1-1; perhaps TRBD1 as D (5 bases). From germline, CDR1 is SGDLS and CDR2 YYNGEE. There are 13 residues in the CDR3. V was shortened by 3 bases and J by 5 bases, with 11 bases between the two germline ends. CDR3 nucleotides: TGTGCCAGCAGCGCCGGGGAGGGGACTGAAGCTTTCTTT. Translating gives CASSAGEGTEAFF.

This clone was counted a few times. The CDR3 DNA reads TGTGCCAGCAGAACGGGACTAGCGGGAGAAAACATTCAGTACTTC. Protein: CASRTGLAGENIQYF. V gene TRBV2 combines with J gene TRBJ2-4; 14 bases map to TRBD2. Germline V CDR1 and CDR2: SNHLY, FYNNEI. The CDR3 runs to 15 residues. After removal of 6 bases from V and 5 bases from J, the junction contained 3 bases not matched to a gene.

V is TRBV5-8 and J is TRBJ1-2, with 9 bases matching TRBD1. Germline V gene sequence: CDR1 SGHTS, CDR2 YDEGEE. There are 16 residues in the CDR3. V was pared by 1 base and J by 3 bases, with 7 bases of the junction left unmatched. CDR3 sequence reads: CASSLSGTGIYYGYTF. CDR3 DNA: TGTGCCAGCAGCTTGTCGGGGACAGGGATTTACTATGGCTACACCTTC. Full variable domain (rest looked up from reference TRBV5-8 and TRBJ1-2): EAGVTQSPTHLIKTRGQQATLRCSPISGHTSVYWYQQALGLGLQFLLWYDEGEERNRGNFPPRFSGRQFPNYSSELNVNALELEDSALYLCASSLSGTGIYYGYTFGSGTRLTVV.

The chain recombines TRBV7-9 with TRBJ1-1; maybe TRBD1 (5 bases). Trimming took 1 base from V and 2 from J, leaving 11 bases between them. The germline CDR1 and CDR2 sequences are SEHNR and FQNEAQ (reference sequence). This CDR3 spans 15 amino acids. CDR3 protein: CASSLVDGANTEAFF. Here the CDR3 DNA reads TGTGCCAGCAGCTTAGTCGACGGGGCCAACACTGAAGCTTTCTTT.

V usage is TRBV4-2 and J usage is TRBJ2-7, with 8 bases matching TRBD1. The germline V gene has CDR1 LGHNA and CDR2 YNFKEQ. CDR3 length: 15 residues. V lost 3 bases to trimming and J lost 2 bases; unmatched junction nucleotides: 6. The CDR3 nucleotides read TGTGCCAGCAGCCACCGGGACAGGACCACCTACGAGCAGTACTTC. Protein product: CASSHRDRTTYEQYF.

V and J are TRBV19 and TRBJ1-1; 9 bases line up with TRBD1. Germline V CDR1 and CDR2: LNHDA, SQIVND (reference sequence). The trim removed 5 bases at V and 4 bases at J, leaving 11 bases unmatched. This CDR3 has 16 amino acids. CDR3 in DNA: TGTGCCAGTAGTGTTACAGGGGGCCCTCCCCTCACTGAAGCTTTCTTT. Translating gives CASSVTGGPPLTEAFF.

The chain combines TRBV5-1 with TRBJ2-7, with TRBD1 identical over 9 bases. Trimming at V came to 4 bases and at J to 2 bases, leaving 7 bases not matched to a gene. Germline CDR1 and CDR2: SGHRS and YFSETQ. There are 15 residues in the CDR3. CDR3 sequence: CASSPDRGKTYEQYF. CDR3 nucleotide sequence: TGCGCCAGCAGCCCAGACAGGGGGAAGACCTACGAGCAGTACTTC.

The V gene is TRBV7-2, the J gene TRBJ1-3; D gene uncertain. Germline V gene lookup returns CDR1 SGHTA and CDR2 FQGNSA. CDR3 length: 16 amino acids. The ends were cut back, 1 base at V and 2 bases at J, with 12 bases in the middle. CDR3 residues: CASSLVGIYPGNTIYF. CDR3 sequence (DNA): TGTGCCAGCAGCTTAGTTGGGATCTACCCTGGAAACACCATATATTTT.

The chain joins TRBV11-2 to TRBJ1-3; D not resolved. V shed 2 bases and J shed 4 bases, with 12 bases lying between them. Germline assignment: CDR1 SGHAT and CDR2 FQNNGV. The CDR3 is 15 amino acids. The chain's CDR3 is CASSLSVGAGNTIYF. CDR3 nucleotides: TGTGCCAGCAGCTTATCAGTGGGTGCCGGAAACACCATATATTTT. The full variable domain, its missing parts supplied by reference TRBV11-2 and TRBJ1-3, is EAGVAQSPRYKIIEKRQSVAFWCNPISGHATLYWYQQILGQGPKLLIQFQNNGVVDDSQLPKDRFSAERLKGVDSTLKIQPAKLEDSAVYLCASSLSVGAGNTIYFGEGSWLTVV.

V usage is TRBV6-1 and J usage is TRBJ1-1; TRBD1 is a possible D gene (6 bases). Germline-derived CDR1 and CDR2 are MNHNS and SASEGT. Trimming removed 5 bases at V and 5 bases at J, with 18 bases between. The CDR3 covers 15 residues. The CDR3 DNA reads as TGTGCCAGCAGTTTCGTCGAGGGGGTGGGAACTGAAGCTTTCTTT. Protein sequence: CASSFVEGVGTEAFF.

The chain combines TRBV15 with TRBJ1-2; D perhaps matches TRBD1 (5 bases). Trimming stripped 2 bases from V and 7 bases from J, with 14 bases between. This CDR3 is 14 amino acids long. The germline V gene has CDR1 LNHNV and CDR2 YYDKDF (reference sequence). CDR3 bases: TGTGCCACCAGCAGATCCGACAGTCCGGGTGGCTACACCTTC. It codes for CATSRSDSPGGYTF.

The gene calls are TRBV9 and TRBJ1-1; D is perhaps TRBD1 (5 bases). Trimming removed 0 bases from V and 1 base from J, with 10 bases in between. In germline, CDR1 is SGDLS, CDR2 YYNGEE. The CDR3 runs 15 residues. The CDR3 here is CASSVGGRANTEAFF. CDR3 DNA sequence: TGTGCCAGCAGCGTAGGGGGACGAGCGAACACTGAAGCTTTCTTT.

This rearrangement joins TRBV19 to TRBJ1-2; D is unclear. From germline, CDR1 is LNHDA and CDR2 SQIVND (reference sequence). The CDR3 has 14 residues. The V and J ends lost 0 bases and 4 bases respectively, with 9 bases between them. CDR3 sequence (DNA): TGTGCCAGTAGTATAGATCGTCCCGGCTATGGCTACACCTTC. It encodes CASSIDRPGYGYTF.

The chain couples TRBV25-1 to TRBJ1-3; D is possibly TRBD1 (6 bases). Germline assignment: CDR1 MGHDK and CDR2 SYGVNS. The CDR3 runs 15 residues. Trimming removed 6 bases from V and 2 bases from J, with 14 bases in between. CDR3 sequence: CASRKTGNPGNTIYF. CDR3 nucleotide sequence: TGTGCCAGCAGAAAAACAGGGAACCCTGGAAACACCATATATTTT.

Comment on this clone: At the DNA level, this CDR3 is encoded by other sequences in the same sample as well. CDR3 nucleotides: TGTGCCAGCAGCTTAGAAGCGGGCGGGTACAATGAGCAGTTCTTC. Protein: CASSLEAGGYNEQFF. This chain joins TRBV7-6 and TRBJ2-1; tentatively, D is TRBD2 (6 bases). The germline V gene has CDR1 SGHVS and CDR2 FNYEAQ. Deletions cut 1 base from V and 4 bases from J, with 11 bases between. The CDR3 covers 15 residues.

The rearrangement links TRBV7-2 to TRBJ2-7; 9 bases agree with TRBD1. The CDR3 runs to 15 residues. J lost 6 bases, V lost 5 bases, and 11 bases had no gene match. Germline CDR1 and CDR2: SGHTA and FQGNSA. The CDR3 region is CASSDRQGVGSEQYF. As DNA, the CDR3 is TGTGCCAGCAGCGACAGACAGGGGGTGGGGTCCGAGCAGTACTTC.

The chain uses TRBV7-9 and TRBJ2-1; 8 nucleotides align to TRBD1. Trimming took 6 bases from V and 9 from J; bases not matched to a gene: 19. CDR3 size: 17 residues. Germline loops: CDR1 SEHNR, CDR2 FQNEAQ (reference sequence). CDR3 bases: TGTGCCAGCAGTTCACCGGACCGCAGGGGGCGAGAGGCTGAGCAGTTCTTC. As protein: CASSSPDRRGREAEQFF.